These 24 T cell receptor beta chains came from one sample sequenced in a study of beta chain features in type 1 diabetes. Reverse transcription of all isolated RNA meant that expressed TCRB transcripts were sequenced. Sequenced by immunoSEQ multiplex PCR; TCRdb stores in-frame clones only, minus some. The table records 40,000 to 45,000 clones, 49% of them present only once. The source material was central memory CD4+ T cells from blood. Receptors originate from a woman aged 18-29 years in good health.

The chain joins TRBV13 to TRBJ2-1; TRBD2 aligns across 14 bases. Germline CDR1 is PRHDT and CDR2 is FYEKMQ (reference sequence). CDR3 length equals 15 residues. V was pared by 3 bases and J by 9 bases, with 4 bases of the junction left unmatched. Written as DNA, the CDR3 is TGTGCCAGCAGCTTGGGACTAGCGGGGGTCAGTGAGCAGTTCTTC. Encoded protein: CASSLGLAGVSEQFF.

The chain joins TRBV5-1 to TRBJ1-1, with 7 nucleotides matching TRBD1. With V trimmed by 7 bases and J by 6 bases, 6 bases remained unmatched. The germline V gene encodes CDR1 SGHRS and CDR2 YFSETQ. The CDR3 length is 12 residues. Here the CDR3 reads CASGIGQAEAFF. CDR3 coding DNA: TGCGCCAGCGGCATAGGACAGGCTGAAGCTTTCTTT. Filled out from reference TRBV5-1 and TRBJ1-1, the complete variable domain reads KAGVTQTPRYLIKTRGQQVTLSCSPISGHRSVSWYQQTPGQGLQFLFEYFSETQRNKGNFPGRFSGRQFSNSRSEMNVSTLELGDSALYLCASGIGQAEAFFGQGTRLTVV.

This clone was seen only once. The chain is built from TRBV6-1 and TRBJ2-7; D remains unclear. The CDR3 is made up of 13 amino acids. Germline CDR1 is MNHNS and CDR2 is SASEGT. The V gene lost 0 bases and the J gene lost 4 bases, with 7 bases spanning the gap. The CDR3 sequence: CASSEAGEYEQYF. In nucleotides, the CDR3 is TGTGCCAGCAGTGAAGCAGGAGAATACGAGCAGTACTTC.

This clone turned up a few times. The rearrangement links TRBV29-1 to TRBJ2-1, with TRBD2 as a possible D gene (5 bases). The V gene's germline CDR1 is SQVTM and CDR2 ANQGSEA. The CDR3 spans 12 residues. V gave up 3 bases and J gave up 7 bases, with 10 bases separating them. CDR3 sequence: CSVERAENEQFF. CDR3 nucleotide sequence: TGCAGCGTTGAGAGGGCAGAAAATGAGCAGTTCTTC.

This clone was seen a single time. The rearrangement uses TRBV19 and TRBJ1-5, with D maybe TRBD1 (6 bases). CDR1 LNHDA and CDR2 SQIVND come from the germline V gene (reference sequence). The CDR3 is 13 residues long. The V end was cut by 7 bases, the J end by 6 bases, with 13 bases between. Written as DNA, the CDR3 is TGTGCCAGTAACGGACAGCCAGTTCAGCCCCAGCATTTT. It translates to CASNGQPVQPQHF.

The chain uses TRBV2 and TRBJ2-5; 8 bases align to TRBD2. The CDR3 extends over 15 amino acids. The V and J ends lost 7 bases and 5 bases, in that order; junction bases with no gene match: 12. CDR1 and CDR2 from the germline V gene are SNHLY and FYNNEI. The CDR3 here is CASTGELAALETQYF. The CDR3 DNA is TGTGCCAGCACAGGGGAACTAGCGGCACTCGAGACCCAGTACTTC.

This clone is a singleton in its sample. The rearrangement links TRBV11-2 to TRBJ2-5; D possibly corresponds to TRBD1 (6 bases). CDR3 length: 15 amino acids. Trimming left V 6 bases short and J 2 bases short, with 16 bases between. Germline V CDR1 and CDR2: SGHAT, FQNNGV. CDR3 region: CASRPVQGYQETQYF. In DNA, the CDR3 is TGTGCCAGCAGGCCCGTACAGGGATATCAAGAGACCCAGTACTTC.

V is TRBV6-6 and J is TRBJ2-7; 8 bases agree with TRBD2. Looked up from germline, CDR1 is MNHNY and CDR2 is SVGAGI (reference sequence). J lost 1 base, V lost 6 bases, and 8 bases had no gene match. The CDR3 consists of 15 residues. CDR3 in DNA: TGTGCCAGCAGCCCCAATAGCGGGATTTCCTACGAGCAGTACTTC. Translation gives CASSPNSGISYEQYF.

This sequence joins TRBV10-3 and TRBJ2-3; possible D gene TRBD1, 6 bases. The CDR3 spans 15 residues. Germline V gene lookup returns CDR1 ENHRY and CDR2 SYGVKD. V was pared by 6 bases and J by 4 bases, with 17 bases between. The CDR3 sequence is CAIRPSWGHPDTQYF. The CDR3 DNA reads TGTGCCATCAGGCCATCCTGGGGACACCCAGATACGCAGTATTTT.

V is TRBV2 and J is TRBJ2-1, with D unclear. V lost 8 bases to trimming and J lost 6 bases, with 17 bases between them. The germline gives CDR1 SNHLY, CDR2 FYNNEI. The CDR3 is 14 residues long. The CDR3 bases are TGTGCCAGCTCTTTGTCCGGGTTGAGCAATGAGCAGTTCTTC. Encoded protein: CASSLSGLSNEQFF.

This clone turned up a few times. The genes are TRBV7-2 and TRBJ2-1; TRBD2 is a possible D gene (6 bases). Trimming cost V 0 bases and J 0 bases, with 15 bases left between them. CDR1 is SGHTA and CDR2 is FQGNSA in the germline V gene. This CDR3 region has 18 residues. DNA for the CDR3: TGTGCCAGCAGCTTAGCTTATGCGGGGATCAGCTCCTACAATGAGCAGTTCTTC. It is translated as CASSLAYAGISSYNEQFF. The full variable domain, completed using reference TRBV7-2 and TRBJ2-1, is GAGVSQSPSNKVTEKGKDVELRCDPISGHTALYWYRQSLGQGLEFLIYFQGNSAPDKSGLPSDRFSAERTGGSVSTLTIQRTQQEDSAVYLCASSLAYAGISSYNEQFFGPGTRLTVL.

Only a few counts were recorded for this clone. V gene TRBV6-1 combines with J gene TRBJ1-1; 9 nucleotides agree with TRBD1. The length of the CDR3 is 15 residues. Germline CDR1 MNHNS, CDR2 SASEGT. The junction had 14 bases not matched to a gene; V was cut back by 4 bases and J by 11 bases. The CDR3 sequence is CASSVDGTGSDQAFF. The CDR3 DNA is TGTGCCAGCAGTGTCGACGGGACAGGGTCAGATCAGGCTTTCTTT.

This clone was picked up a small number of times. The gene calls are TRBV2 and TRBJ2-1, with 9 positions matching TRBD2. After removal of 7 bases from V and 5 bases from J, the junction contained 6 bases not matched to a gene. The length of the CDR3 is 14 residues. CDR1 is SNHLY and CDR2 is FYNNEI in the germline V gene. CDR3 sequence: CASKSGTSNNEQFF. In DNA form, the CDR3 reads TGTGCCAGCAAAAGCGGGACTAGCAACAATGAGCAGTTCTTC. Full variable domain (remainder filled in from reference TRBV2 and TRBJ2-1): EPEVTQTPSHQVTQMGQEVILRCVPISNHLYFYWYRQILGQKVEFLVSFYNNEISEKSEIFDDQFSVERPDGSNFTLKIRSTKLEDSAMYFCASKSGTSNNEQFFGPGTRLTVL.

CDR3 coding DNA: TGTGCCAGCAGTCTAGCGGGGGCTGGAGAGACCCAGTACTTC. Protein sequence: CASSLAGAGETQYF. The genes are TRBV6-1 and TRBJ2-5; TRBD2 matches 10 bases. Germline loops: CDR1 MNHNS, CDR2 SASEGT. The CDR3 totals 14 residues. V gave up 5 bases and J gave up 4 bases; unmatched junction bases: 4.

This chain uses TRBV11-3 with TRBJ2-2; 7 positions agree with TRBD2. CDR3 length: 14 residues. V was pared by 1 base and J by 4 bases, with 0 bases of the junction left unmatched. CDR1 and CDR2 (germline): SGHNT, YENEEA. As DNA, the CDR3 is TGTGCCAGCAGCTTAGGGACTAGCACCGGGGAGCTGTTTTTT. The encoded protein is CASSLGTSTGELFF.

This clone has more than one count but fewer than ten. V usage is TRBV2 and J usage is TRBJ1-5; no firm D call. The CDR3 runs 14 residues. CDR1 is SNHLY, CDR2 FYNNEI, per germline. Trimming pared 6 bases from V and 0 bases from J, leaving 9 bases between. CDR3 bases: TGTGCCAGCAGGCGCGAGAATAGCAATCAGCCCCAGCATTTT. Its protein product is CASRRENSNQPQHF. Complete variable domain (other parts from reference TRBV2 and TRBJ1-5): EPEVTQTPSHQVTQMGQEVILRCVPISNHLYFYWYRQILGQKVEFLVSFYNNEISEKSEIFDDQFSVERPDGSNFTLKIRSTKLEDSAMYFCASRRENSNQPQHFGDGTRLSIL.

The genes are TRBV27 and TRBJ2-7; a possible D gene is TRBD1 (6 bases). The CDR3 is 15 amino acids. The V and J ends lost 5 bases and 0 bases respectively, with 14 bases between them. Germline V gene data show CDR1 as MNHEY and CDR2 as SMNVEV (reference sequence). Here the CDR3 DNA reads TGTGCCAGCAGTCCCGGACAGACCCACTCCTACGAGCAGTACTTC. Translated: CASSPGQTHSYEQYF.

This clone was seen a handful of times. The chain recombines TRBV13 with TRBJ1-2, with D tentatively TRBD1 (6 bases). This CDR3 spans 13 amino acids. Germline V gene data show CDR1 as PRHDT and CDR2 as FYEKMQ (reference sequence). Deletions cut 1 base from V and 7 bases from J, with 10 bases between. CDR3: CASSLVDRPGYTF. The CDR3 region has the DNA TGTGCCAGCAGCTTAGTAGACAGGCCTGGCTACACCTTC.

J is TRBJ2-7 and V is TRBV2, with D hard to call. Germline V gene sequence: CDR1 SNHLY, CDR2 FYNNEI. V lost 0 bases to trimming and J lost 6 bases, with 12 bases between them. This CDR3 has 14 residues. CDR3 DNA sequence: TGTGCCAGCAGTGAAGCGCTTAGTTTGAGCGAGCAGTACTTC. This gives the protein CASSEALSLSEQYF.

The chain links TRBV13 to TRBJ2-2; 15 nucleotides match TRBD2. CDR1 PRHDT and CDR2 FYEKMQ come from the germline V gene (reference sequence). Losses at the gene ends were 3 bases for V and 1 base for J; bases not matched to a gene: 9. CDR3 length: 20 amino acids. The DNA of the CDR3 is TGTGCCAGCAGCTTCACCGGACTAGCGGGAGGGTTATTGAACACCGGGGAGCTGTTTTTT. This gives the protein CASSFTGLAGGLLNTGELFF.

For this clone: A read error may account for a junction end that differs from germline. Here the CDR3 DNA reads TGTACCAGCTCTGGACTAGAAGGAGAGACCCAGTACTTC. Amino acid sequence: CTSSGLEGETQYF. This chain joins TRBV2 and TRBJ2-5; 7 positions agree with TRBD2. Germline V gives CDR1 SNHLY, CDR2 FYNNEI. CDR3 length equals 13 residues.

The chain carries TRBV18 and TRBJ1-4; 9 positions agree with TRBD1. The V gene end was trimmed by 6 bases and the J gene end by 1 base; junction bases not matched to a gene: 3. This CDR3 contains 15 residues. Germline lookup yields CDR1 KGHSH and CDR2 LQKENI. CDR3 sequence reads: CASSGQGLTNEKLFF. DNA of the CDR3: TGTGCCAGCTCCGGACAGGGGTTAACTAATGAAAAACTGTTTTTT. The full variable domain, with the rest looked up from reference TRBV18 and TRBJ1-4, is NAGVMQNPRHLVRRRGQEARLRCSPMKGHSHVYWYRQLPEEGLKFMVYLQKENIIDESGMPKERFSAEFPKEGPSILRIQQVVRGDSAAYFCASSGQGLTNEKLFFGSGTQLSVL.

This clone was seen a handful of times. The chain couples TRBV18 to TRBJ2-7; D ambiguous. Germline V CDR1 and CDR2: KGHSH, LQKENI. The CDR3 contains 12 residues. Trimming stripped 3 bases from V and 4 bases from J, with 7 bases between. CDR3 in amino acids: CASSPTEYEQYF. The CDR3 region has the DNA TGTGCCAGCTCACCGACGGAGTACGAGCAGTACTTC.

The chain carries TRBV7-9 and TRBJ2-3; 8 nucleotides align to TRBD1. Germline V gives CDR1 SEHNR, CDR2 FQNEAQ (reference sequence). The ends lost 3 bases at V and 1 base at J; junction bases unmatched: 3. The CDR3 runs to 15 residues. Written as DNA, the CDR3 is TGTGCCAGCAGCTTCAGGGGGCAGGGCACAGATACGCAGTATTTT. As protein: CASSFRGQGTDTQYF.